The next 28 T cell receptor beta chains were all read from a single sample in a study of T cells after posttransplantation cyclophosphamide. The data were produced by immunoSEQ multiplex PCR, yet TCRdb's version contains in-frame clones alone and is incomplete. This table has 700 to 950 clones, 71% appearing once. Material for sequencing was memory CD8+ T cells sorted from blood. The receptors shown here come from a woman aged 45-65 years in good health and a related stem cell transplant donor.

J is TRBJ1-2 and V is TRBV4-1; 7 nucleotides align to TRBD1. Germline trimming cut 3 bases from V and 0 bases from J; bases unmatched to any gene: 4. The CDR3 is 15 amino acids. The germline gives CDR1 MGHRA, CDR2 YSYEKL. CDR3 DNA sequence: TGCGCCAGCAGCCAGTGGGACAGAACTAACTATGGCTACACCTTC. The encoded protein is CASSQWDRTNYGYTF.

The chain carries TRBV27 and TRBJ1-1, with D tentatively TRBD1 (5 bases). This CDR3 region has 15 residues. Germline-derived CDR1 and CDR2 are MNHEY and SMNVEV (reference sequence). Trimming removed 3 bases at V and 1 base at J, with 12 bases between. As DNA, the CDR3 is TGTGCCAGCAGTTTGGTCCCTGGGGCGAACACTGAAGCTTTCTTT. Encoded protein: CASSLVPGANTEAFF.

The chain employs TRBV4-1 and TRBJ1-2; 8 nucleotides match TRBD1. V trimming: 0 bases; J trimming: 8 bases; junction bases outside the gene matches: 11. Germline V gene data show CDR1 as MGHRA and CDR2 as YSYEKL. The CDR3 is 16 residues long. CDR3 amino acids: CASSQDLSGGRYGYTF. The CDR3 region has the DNA TGCGCCAGCAGCCAAGATCTGTCAGGGGGCCGATACGGCTACACCTTC.

The chain combines TRBV9 with TRBJ2-1; the D gene is possibly TRBD2 (6 bases). Germline values: CDR1 SGDLS, CDR2 YYNGEE. This CDR3 is built from 11 residues. V lost 5 bases and J 9 bases, leaving 9 bases between the germline ends. As DNA, the CDR3 is TGTGCCAGCAGGGCCGGGGGTGAGCAGTTCTTC. The encoded protein is CASRAGGEQFF.

The rearrangement links TRBV7-8 to TRBJ1-2; 7 positions match TRBD1. Looked up from germline, CDR1 is SGHVS and CDR2 is FQNEAQ. This CDR3 contains 13 residues. Trimming removed 5 bases from V and 4 bases from J; junction bases left unmatched: 4. CDR3 nucleotide sequence: TGTGCCAGCAGCGATACAGGGGTCTATGGCTACACCTTC. It codes for CASSDTGVYGYTF.

CDR3 amino acids: CASSLDPGTQGYEQYF. The CDR3 nucleotides are TGTGCCAGCAGCTTAGATCCCGGGACTCAGGGTTACGAGCAGTACTTC. This sequence joins TRBV11-2 and TRBJ2-7, with D possibly TRBD2 on 6 matching bases. The CDR3 has 16 residues. V lost 0 bases and J lost 4, with 16 bases in between. Germline V gene lookup returns CDR1 SGHAT and CDR2 FQNNGV. Full variable domain (missing parts from reference TRBV11-2 and TRBJ2-7): EAGVAQSPRYKIIEKRQSVAFWCNPISGHATLYWYQQILGQGPKLLIQFQNNGVVDDSQLPKDRFSAERLKGVDSTLKIQPAKLEDSAVYLCASSLDPGTQGYEQYFGPGTRLTVT.

The V call is TRBV9, the J call TRBJ2-1, with 10 bases lining up with TRBD2. The CDR3 has 16 residues. The junction had 5 bases not matched to a gene; V was cut back by 2 bases and J by 3 bases. The germline gives CDR1 SGDLS, CDR2 YYNGEE. CDR3 loop: CASSVSGTSVYNEQFF. In DNA form, the CDR3 reads TGTGCCAGCAGCGTGTCCGGGACTAGCGTCTACAATGAGCAGTTCTTC.

The V call is TRBV5-4, the J call TRBJ2-7; TRBD2 agrees at 9 bases. Germline CDR1 reads SGHNT; CDR2 reads YYREEE (reference sequence). This CDR3 region has 18 residues. Trimming at V came to 4 bases and at J to 3 bases, leaving 17 bases not matched to a gene. The CDR3 spells CASSRRGALIAGDYEQYF. CDR3 DNA sequence: TGTGCCAGCAGCCGCCGAGGAGCCTTGATAGCGGGAGACTACGAGCAGTACTTC.

The V gene is TRBV28, the J gene TRBJ2-7; TRBD2 aligns across 9 bases. The V gene end was trimmed by 3 bases and the J gene end by 1 base; junction bases not matched to a gene: 7. Per the germline V gene, CDR1 is MDHEN and CDR2 is SYDVKM. The CDR3 length is 16 residues. CDR3 DNA sequence: TGTGCCAGCAGTTTTTTGGCTAGCGGGGCTTCCTACGAGCAGTACTTC. As protein: CASSFLASGASYEQYF.

The chain links TRBV6-5 to TRBJ1-1, with D unresolved. This CDR3 spans 14 amino acids. Germline V CDR1 and CDR2: MNHEY, SVGAGI. The V and J ends lost 5 bases and 2 bases respectively, with 12 bases between them. CDR3 amino acids: CASSASGVNTEAFF. As DNA, the CDR3 is TGTGCCAGCAGTGCTTCCGGGGTAAACACTGAAGCTTTCTTT.

J is TRBJ2-1 and V is TRBV11-2, with 7 bases matching TRBD2. Germline trimming cut 0 bases from V and 2 bases from J; bases unmatched to any gene: 1. The germline CDR1 and CDR2 sequences are SGHAT and FQNNGV. The CDR3 is 15 amino acids. CDR3 nucleotides: TGTGCCAGCAGCTTAGAAGCGGGGCCCTACAATGAGCAGTTCTTC. Encoded protein: CASSLEAGPYNEQFF.

V is TRBV27 and J is TRBJ2-7; 8 bases match TRBD2. After removal of 1 base from V and 7 bases from J, the junction contained 15 bases not matched to a gene. Germline V CDR1 and CDR2: MNHEY, SMNVEV (reference sequence). The CDR3 is 17 amino acids. The CDR3 coding sequence is TGTGCCAGCAGTTTATTAGCCGGTGCAGCGGGAGCCGTTGAGCAGTACTTC. Translation: CASSLLAGAAGAVEQYF.

This rearrangement joins TRBV5-4 to TRBJ2-2; TRBD1 aligns across 8 bases. Germline V lookup: CDR1 SGHNT, CDR2 YYREEE (reference sequence). The J segment lost 6 bases and the V segment lost 0 bases, leaving 4 bases of the junction unmatched. The CDR3 spans 15 residues. The CDR3 sequence: CASSLAGQGPGELFF. Here the CDR3 DNA reads TGTGCCAGCAGCTTGGCAGGACAGGGCCCCGGGGAGCTGTTTTTT. The variable domain in full, completed from reference TRBV5-4 and TRBJ2-2, reads ETGVTQSPTHLIKTRGQQVTLRCSSQSGHNTVSWYQQALGQGPQFIFQYYREEENGRGNFPPRFSGLQFPNYSSELNVNALELDDSALYLCASSLAGQGPGELFFGEGSRLTVL.

This clone was seen a few times. In DNA form, the CDR3 reads TGTGCCAGCAGGCTGCCAGGGGTGAATGAGCAGTTCTTC. This codes for CASRLPGVNEQFF. V usage is TRBV28 and J usage is TRBJ2-1; weak D call: TRBD1 (6 bases). From germline, CDR1 is MDHEN and CDR2 SYDVKM. The CDR3 is made up of 13 amino acids. V dropped 6 bases and J dropped 7 bases, with 13 bases sitting between them.

The chain employs TRBV28 and TRBJ2-1; the match to TRBD2 covers 10 bases. Trimming at V came to 3 bases and at J to 6 bases, leaving 5 bases not matched to a gene. The CDR3 covers 15 residues. CDR1 is MDHEN and CDR2 is SYDVKM in the germline V gene. CDR3 coding DNA: TGTGCCAGCAGTTTCTCTAGCGGGAGTCCCAATGAGCAGTTCTTC. This translates into CASSFSSGSPNEQFF.

The chain combines TRBV28 with TRBJ2-2; 7 bases are shared with TRBD1. V lost 5 bases, J lost 4 bases, and 7 bases stayed unmatched. This CDR3 is built from 15 residues. CDR1 is MDHEN and CDR2 is SYDVKM in the germline V gene. CDR3 DNA sequence: TGTGCCAGCAGTCCTTCGACAGGGAGCACCGGGGAGCTGTTTTTT. It is translated as CASSPSTGSTGELFF.

The table lists this clone with a few counts. The chain has TRBV4-3 and TRBJ2-4, with 7 bases matching TRBD2. This CDR3 region has 16 residues. Germline lookup yields CDR1 LGHNA and CDR2 YSLEER. V was pared by 0 bases and J by 6 bases, with 8 bases of the junction left unmatched. CDR3 bases: TGCGCCAGCAGCCAAGATTCGGGAGGTGGGGGAAACATTCAGTACTTC. It yields the protein CASSQDSGGGGNIQYF.

J is TRBJ1-1 and V is TRBV9; D is uncertain. This CDR3 is 14 amino acids long. Germline CDR1 and CDR2: SGDLS and YYNGEE. Trimming cost V 0 bases and J 7 bases, with 13 bases left between them. The CDR3 region has the DNA TGTGCCAGCAGCGTAGAGGGAGGGTTTAGTGAAGCTTTCTTT. It encodes CASSVEGGFSEAFF.

The chain joins TRBV9 to TRBJ2-7; D possibly corresponds to TRBD1 (5 bases). In germline, CDR1 is SGDLS, CDR2 YYNGEE. With 4 bases removed from V and 3 bases from J, the gap between germline ends came to 11 bases. This CDR3 has 13 amino acids. Written as DNA, the CDR3 is TGTGCCAGCAGCCCTTGGGGCAACTACGAGCAGTACTTC. This sequence encodes CASSPWGNYEQYF.

The chain is built from TRBV6-4 and TRBJ1-2, with D possibly matching TRBD1 (5 bases). The CDR3 totals 15 residues. Trimming cost V 7 bases and J 8 bases, with 23 bases left between them. Germline V gene lookup returns CDR1 MRHNA and CDR2 SNTAGT. Written as DNA, the CDR3 is TGTGCCAGCATGAATACCGGGACTTCAAAAGGGGGCTACACCTTC. This translates into CASMNTGTSKGGYTF.

The V call is TRBV5-8, the J call TRBJ1-5; the match to TRBD1 covers 7 bases. Germline lookup yields CDR1 SGHTS and CDR2 YDEGEE. The CDR3 extends over 15 amino acids. The junction had 4 bases not matched to a gene; V was cut back by 4 bases and J by 0 bases. CDR3 in DNA: TGTGCCAGCAGCATACAGGGGTATAGCAATCAGCCCCAGCATTTT. Translating it yields CASSIQGYSNQPQHF.

With regard to this clone: A much larger clone lies one base from this, so it may be a read error. The chain employs TRBV6-4 and TRBJ1-1; no reliable D call. This CDR3 is built from 13 residues. Germline CDR1 and CDR2: MRHNA and SNTAGT. CDR3 loop: CASSDSSLTAAFF. The CDR3 nucleotides are TGTGCCAGCAGTGACTCGAGTCTTACTGCAGCTTTCTTT.

This clone is categorized as large. This sequence joins TRBV15 and TRBJ1-1; possible D gene TRBD1, 6 bases. The CDR3 spans 15 residues. Germline CDR1 is LNHNV and CDR2 is YYDKDF (reference sequence). V lost 4 bases, J lost 5 bases, and 17 bases lay in between. The DNA of the CDR3 is TGTGCCACCAGCAAGAACAGGGAATTAGGGACTGAAGCTTTCTTT. This codes for CATSKNRELGTEAFF. The complete variable domain, with remaining parts taken from reference TRBV15 and TRBJ1-1, reads DAMVIQNPRYQVTQFGKPVTLSCSQTLNHNVMYWYQQKSSQAPKLLFHYYDKDFNNEADTPDNFQSRRPNTSFCFLDIRSPGLGDTAMYLCATSKNRELGTEAFFGQGTRLTVV.

A single count supports this clone. Other DNA sequences in the same sample also yield this CDR3. The chain recombines TRBV10-3 with TRBJ2-5, with 7 positions matching TRBD1. V lost 4 bases, J lost 5 bases, and 10 bases stayed unmatched. The CDR3 consists of 15 residues. CDR1 and CDR2 from the germline V gene are ENHRY and SYGVKD. In nucleotides, the CDR3 is TGTGCCATCAGTGGGCCTAGGGGGCAGGGGGAGACCCAGTACTTC. Translating it yields CAISGPRGQGETQYF.

This clone was observed once. The rearrangement links TRBV27 to TRBJ2-7, with D perhaps TRBD1 (5 bases). V was clipped by 3 bases and J by 1 base, with 10 bases between them. This CDR3 contains 14 residues. CDR1 is MNHEY, CDR2 SMNVEV, per germline (reference sequence). CDR3 bases: TGTGCCAGCAGTTTCTCTCAGGGTTCCTACGAGCAGTACTTC. Protein product: CASSFSQGSYEQYF.

The chain is built from TRBV5-1 and TRBJ2-1, with 7 positions matching TRBD2. Losses at the gene ends were 4 bases for V and 6 bases for J; bases not matched to a gene: 4. The CDR3 contains 13 residues. Germline V gene data show CDR1 as SGHRS and CDR2 as YFSETQ. The CDR3 DNA reads as TGCGCCAGCAGCCGAACGGGAGGCAATGAGCAGTTCTTC. Its protein product is CASSRTGGNEQFF.

The rearrangement joins TRBV9 to TRBJ1-1; no clear D gene. CDR1 SGDLS and CDR2 YYNGEE come from the germline V gene. This CDR3 is 14 amino acids long. The V and J ends lost 2 bases and 0 bases respectively, with 8 bases between them. CDR3 DNA sequence: TGTGCCAGCAGCGTGGAGAGTTTGAACACTGAAGCTTTCTTT. It yields the protein CASSVESLNTEAFF.

The rearrangement uses TRBV2 and TRBJ1-6, with TRBD1 identical over 10 bases. This CDR3 is 16 amino acids long. CDR1 and CDR2 (germline): SNHLY, FYNNEI. Trimming took 6 bases from V and 8 from J; bases not matched to a gene: 10. CDR3 bases: TGTGCCAGCAGCGATCCGGGACAGGGGTGGCATTCACCCCTCCACTTT. Its protein is CASSDPGQGWHSPLHF.